This T cell receptor beta chain was retrieved from a study of T cell responses to AZD1222 COVID-19 vaccine. Broader study findings: Baseline serostatus was positive in only a handful of AZD1222 recipients.

This clone is a singleton in its sample. Its antigen is as yet unknown. TCRdb's table, derived via immunoSEQ multiplex PCR, lists solely in-frame clones and lacks some. The sample has 90,000 to 150,000 clones; more than 75% are singletons. The ends were cut back, 6 bases at V and 3 bases at J, with 11 bases in the middle. The CDR3 loop spans 13 amino acids. Germline V CDR1 and CDR2: PRHDT, FYEKMQ (reference sequence). This chain uses TRBV13 with TRBJ1-2; no clear D gene. Sequencing used peripheral blood, obtained on day 0 of AZD1222 vaccination. The receptor comes from an adult in good health. Written as DNA, the CDR3 is TGTGCCAGCAGTGTCGGCGGGGACTATGGCTACACCTTC. Translation gives CASSVGGDYGYTF.